The TCR beta chain described here comes from a study of response to subunit inactivated influenza vaccine. TCRdb reprocessed the RT-PCR reads with MiXCR, giving one entry per CDR3 protein. Seen here are about 650,000 distinct CDR3 sequences, around 16% observed once, and the top ten hold approximately 10%. Only a few counts were recorded for this clonotype. This clonotype was sampled from a middle-aged man who received an inactivated influenza vaccine. This material consisted of PBMCs from blood, taken about 13 days after vaccination.

The CDR3 DNA reads as TGCGCCAGCAGCCAGACAGGGGGCGCGGAGCCCCAGCATTTT. It is translated as CASSQTGGAEPQHF. The chain has TRBV4-3 and TRBJ1-5, with 10 bases lining up with TRBD1. J gave up 8 bases and V 3 bases, and 4 bases lay outside the gene matches. The CDR3 consists of 14 residues. Germline CDR1 reads LGHNA; CDR2 reads YSLEER.